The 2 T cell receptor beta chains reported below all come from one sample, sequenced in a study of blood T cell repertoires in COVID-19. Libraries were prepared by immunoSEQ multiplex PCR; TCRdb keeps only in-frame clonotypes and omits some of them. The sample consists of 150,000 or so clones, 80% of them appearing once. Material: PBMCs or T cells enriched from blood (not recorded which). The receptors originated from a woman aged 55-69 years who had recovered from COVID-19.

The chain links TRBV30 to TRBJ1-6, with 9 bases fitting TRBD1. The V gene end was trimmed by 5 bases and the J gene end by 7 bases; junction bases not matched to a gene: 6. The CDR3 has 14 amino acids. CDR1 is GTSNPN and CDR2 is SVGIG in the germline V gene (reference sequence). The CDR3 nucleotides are TGTGCCTGGGAGTACGGGACAGGGAATTCACCCCTCCACTTT. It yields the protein CAWEYGTGNSPLHF.

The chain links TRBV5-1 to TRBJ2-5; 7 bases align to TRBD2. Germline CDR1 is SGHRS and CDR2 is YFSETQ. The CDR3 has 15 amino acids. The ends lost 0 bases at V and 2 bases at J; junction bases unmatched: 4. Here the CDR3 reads CASSLAGTTQETQYF. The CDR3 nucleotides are TGCGCCAGCAGCTTGGCCGGGACTACGCAAGAGACCCAGTACTTC.